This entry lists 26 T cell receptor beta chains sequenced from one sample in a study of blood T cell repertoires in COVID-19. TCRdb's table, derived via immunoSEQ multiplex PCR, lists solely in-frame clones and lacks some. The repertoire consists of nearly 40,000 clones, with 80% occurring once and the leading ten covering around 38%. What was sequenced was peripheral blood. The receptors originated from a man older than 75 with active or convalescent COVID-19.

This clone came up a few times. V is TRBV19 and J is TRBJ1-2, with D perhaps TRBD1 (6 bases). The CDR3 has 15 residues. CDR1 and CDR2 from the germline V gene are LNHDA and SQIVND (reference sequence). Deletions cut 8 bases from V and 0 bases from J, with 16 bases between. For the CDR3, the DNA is TGTGCCAGTCAACAGGGAGGGGTCGCTAACTATGGCTACACCTTC. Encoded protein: CASQQGGVANYGYTF.

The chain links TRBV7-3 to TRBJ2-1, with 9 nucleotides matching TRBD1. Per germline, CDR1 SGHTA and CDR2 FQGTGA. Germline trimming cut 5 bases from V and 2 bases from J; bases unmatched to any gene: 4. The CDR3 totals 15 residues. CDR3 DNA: TGTGCCAGCAGCCTCGGGACAGGGCCCTACAATGAGCAGTTCTTC. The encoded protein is CASSLGTGPYNEQFF.

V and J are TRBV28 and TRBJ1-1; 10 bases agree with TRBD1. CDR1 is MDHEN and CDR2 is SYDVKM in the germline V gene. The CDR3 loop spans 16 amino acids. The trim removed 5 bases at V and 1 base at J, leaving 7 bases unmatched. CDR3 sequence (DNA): TGTGCCAGCAGTACCCGGACAGGGGGGGGGAACACTGAAGCTTTCTTT. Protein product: CASSTRTGGGNTEAFF.

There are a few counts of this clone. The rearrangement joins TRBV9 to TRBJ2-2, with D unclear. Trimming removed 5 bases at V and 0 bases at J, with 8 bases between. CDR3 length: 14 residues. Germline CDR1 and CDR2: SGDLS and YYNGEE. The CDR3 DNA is TGTGCCAGCAGGGGCCAACCGAACACCGGGGAGCTGTTTTTT. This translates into CASRGQPNTGELFF.

The CDR3 sequence: CAISPGPRGLYEQYF. Written as DNA, the CDR3 is TGTGCCATCAGCCCGGGACCTCGGGGGTTATACGAGCAGTACTTC. The chain is built from TRBV10-3 and TRBJ2-7; D is perhaps TRBD2 (6 bases). Germline V gene sequence: CDR1 ENHRY, CDR2 SYGVKD. Trimming pared 6 bases from V and 4 bases from J, leaving 19 bases between. The CDR3 has 15 residues.

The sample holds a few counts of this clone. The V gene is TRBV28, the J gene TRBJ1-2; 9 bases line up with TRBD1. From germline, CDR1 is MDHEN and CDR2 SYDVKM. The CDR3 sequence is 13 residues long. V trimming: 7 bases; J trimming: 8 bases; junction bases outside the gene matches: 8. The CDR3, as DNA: TGTGCCAGCACTCCCGGGACAGGGCGAGGCTACACCTTC. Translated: CASTPGTGRGYTF.

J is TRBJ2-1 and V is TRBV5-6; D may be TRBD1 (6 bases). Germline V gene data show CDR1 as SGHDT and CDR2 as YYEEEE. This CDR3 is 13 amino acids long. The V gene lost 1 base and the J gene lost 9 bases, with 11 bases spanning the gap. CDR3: CASSLMGAGEQFF. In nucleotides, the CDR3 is TGTGCCAGCAGCTTGATGGGGGCCGGTGAGCAGTTCTTC.

Written as DNA, the CDR3 is TGTGCCAGCAGTTACGGGACAAGCCAAGAGACCCAGTACTTC. Protein product: CASSYGTSQETQYF. The chain carries TRBV6-5 and TRBJ2-5; D may be TRBD1 (6 bases). Germline V gene data show CDR1 as MNHEY and CDR2 as SVGAGI. Trimming took off 2 bases at V and 1 base at J, with 8 bases between the two ends. The CDR3 totals 14 residues.

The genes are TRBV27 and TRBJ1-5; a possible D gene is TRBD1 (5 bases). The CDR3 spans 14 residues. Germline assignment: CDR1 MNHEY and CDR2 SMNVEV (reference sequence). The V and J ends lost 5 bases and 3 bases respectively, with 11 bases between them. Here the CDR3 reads CASSAPGYNQPQHF. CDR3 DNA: TGTGCCAGCAGTGCCCCAGGGTACAATCAGCCCCAGCATTTT.

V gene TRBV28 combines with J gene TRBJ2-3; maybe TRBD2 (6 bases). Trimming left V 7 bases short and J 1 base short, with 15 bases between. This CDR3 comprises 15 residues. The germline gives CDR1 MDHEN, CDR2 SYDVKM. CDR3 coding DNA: TGTGCCAGCAAGGAGGGTGGTCTCCGCACAGATACGCAGTATTTT. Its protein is CASKEGGLRTDTQYF.

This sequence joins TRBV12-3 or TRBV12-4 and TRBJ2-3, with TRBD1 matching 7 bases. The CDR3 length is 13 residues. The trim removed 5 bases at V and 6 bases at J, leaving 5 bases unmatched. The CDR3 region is CASSNTGADTQYF. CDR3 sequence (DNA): TGTGCCAGCAGTAACACAGGGGCCGATACGCAGTATTTT.

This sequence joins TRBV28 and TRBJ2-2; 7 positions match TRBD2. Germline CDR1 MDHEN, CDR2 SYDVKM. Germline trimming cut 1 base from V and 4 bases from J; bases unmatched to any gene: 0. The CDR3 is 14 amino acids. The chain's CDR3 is CASSLSGGTGELFF. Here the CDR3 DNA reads TGTGCCAGCAGTTTATCGGGAGGCACCGGGGAGCTGTTTTTT.

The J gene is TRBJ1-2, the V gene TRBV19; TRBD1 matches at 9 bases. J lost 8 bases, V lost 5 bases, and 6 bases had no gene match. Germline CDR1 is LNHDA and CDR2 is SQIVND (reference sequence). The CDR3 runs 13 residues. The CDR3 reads CASSAGQGDGYTF. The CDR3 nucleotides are TGTGCCAGTAGTGCGGGACAGGGTGACGGCTACACCTTC.

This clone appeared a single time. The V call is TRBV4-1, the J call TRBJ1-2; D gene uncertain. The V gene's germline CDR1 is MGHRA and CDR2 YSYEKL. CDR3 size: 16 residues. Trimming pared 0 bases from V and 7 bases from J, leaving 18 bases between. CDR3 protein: CASSQEVAEPVGGYTF. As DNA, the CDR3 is TGCGCCAGCAGCCAAGAGGTCGCCGAACCCGTCGGTGGCTACACCTTC.

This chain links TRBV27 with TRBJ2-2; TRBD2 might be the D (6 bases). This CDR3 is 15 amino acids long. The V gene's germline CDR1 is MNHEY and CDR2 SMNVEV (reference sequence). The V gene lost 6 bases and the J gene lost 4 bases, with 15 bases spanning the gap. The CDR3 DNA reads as TGTGCCAGCAGCCTCGGAGGGTCAGGCACCGGGGAGCTGTTTTTT. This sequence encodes CASSLGGSGTGELFF.

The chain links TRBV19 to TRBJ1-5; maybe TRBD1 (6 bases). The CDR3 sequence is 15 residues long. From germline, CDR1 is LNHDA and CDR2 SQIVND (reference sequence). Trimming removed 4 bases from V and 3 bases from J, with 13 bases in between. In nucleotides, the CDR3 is TGTGCCAGTAGTACCTCTGACAGGTACAATCAGCCCCAGCATTTT. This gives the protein CASSTSDRYNQPQHF.

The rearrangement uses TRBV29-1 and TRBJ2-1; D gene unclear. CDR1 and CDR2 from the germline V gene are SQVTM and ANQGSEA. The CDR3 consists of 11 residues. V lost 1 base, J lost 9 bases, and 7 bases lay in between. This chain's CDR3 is CSVEAGGEQFF. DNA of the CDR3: TGCAGCGTTGAAGCGGGTGGTGAGCAGTTCTTC.

The CDR3 region is CAWSVLTSGRVRIWNNEQFF. CDR3 in DNA: TGTGCCTGGAGTGTACTCACTAGCGGGAGGGTTAGGATCTGGAACAATGAGCAGTTCTTC. The chain joins TRBV30 to TRBJ2-1, with TRBD2 identical over 13 bases. Losses at the gene ends were 0 bases for V and 5 bases for J; bases not matched to a gene: 16. Germline CDR1 is GTSNPN and CDR2 is SVGIG (reference sequence). The CDR3 extends over 20 amino acids.

CDR3 coding DNA: TGTGCCAGCAGTCCGCCGAACAGGGGAAACACTGAAGCTTTCTTT. The encoded protein is CASSPPNRGNTEAFF. The V gene is TRBV9, the J gene TRBJ1-1, with TRBD1 matching 7 bases. The junction had 9 bases not matched to a gene; V was cut back by 5 bases and J by 2 bases. The CDR3 is made up of 15 amino acids. Looked up from germline, CDR1 is SGDLS and CDR2 is YYNGEE. The full variable domain, with the rest looked up from reference TRBV9 and TRBJ1-1, is DSGVTQTPKHLITATGQRVTLRCSPRSGDLSVYWYQQSLDQGLQFLIQYYNGEERAKGNILERFSAQQFPDLHSELNLSSLELGDSALYFCASSPPNRGNTEAFFGQGTRLTVV.

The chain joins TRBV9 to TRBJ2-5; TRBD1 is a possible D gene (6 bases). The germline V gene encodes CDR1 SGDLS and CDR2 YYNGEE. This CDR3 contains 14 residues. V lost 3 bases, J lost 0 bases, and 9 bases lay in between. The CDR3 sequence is CASSAGQYQETQYF. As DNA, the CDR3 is TGTGCCAGCAGCGCTGGACAGTACCAAGAGACCCAGTACTTC.

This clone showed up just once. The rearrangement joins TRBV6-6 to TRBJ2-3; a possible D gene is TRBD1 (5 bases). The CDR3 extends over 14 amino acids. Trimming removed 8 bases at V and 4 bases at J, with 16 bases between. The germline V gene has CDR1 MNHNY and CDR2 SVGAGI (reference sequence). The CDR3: CASSTAQGSDTQYF. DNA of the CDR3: TGTGCCAGCTCAACTGCGCAGGGATCAGATACGCAGTATTTT.

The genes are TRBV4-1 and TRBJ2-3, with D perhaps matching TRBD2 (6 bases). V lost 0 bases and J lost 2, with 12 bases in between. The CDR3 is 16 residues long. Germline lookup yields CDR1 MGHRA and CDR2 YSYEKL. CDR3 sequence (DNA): TGCGCCAGCAGCCAAGAGTTAGCGGCCTACACAGATACGCAGTATTTT. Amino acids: CASSQELAAYTDTQYF.

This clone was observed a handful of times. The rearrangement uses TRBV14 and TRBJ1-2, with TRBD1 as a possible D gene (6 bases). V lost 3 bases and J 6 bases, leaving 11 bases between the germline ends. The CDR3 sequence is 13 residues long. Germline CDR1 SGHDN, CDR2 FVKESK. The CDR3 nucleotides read TGTGCCAGCAGCCACGGCAGGGGAGATGGCTACACCTTC. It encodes CASSHGRGDGYTF.

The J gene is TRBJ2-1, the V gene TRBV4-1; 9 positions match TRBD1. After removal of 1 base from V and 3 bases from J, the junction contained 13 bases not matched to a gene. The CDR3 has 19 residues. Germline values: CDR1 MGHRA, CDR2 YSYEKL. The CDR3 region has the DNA TGCGCCAGCAGCCAAGTACGTCAAGGCCGACAGGGGGGCTACAATGAGCAGTTCTTC. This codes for CASSQVRQGRQGGYNEQFF.

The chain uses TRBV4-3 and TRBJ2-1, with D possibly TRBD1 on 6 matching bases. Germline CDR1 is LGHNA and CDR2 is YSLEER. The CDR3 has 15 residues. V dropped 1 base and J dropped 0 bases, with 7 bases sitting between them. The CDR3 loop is CASSQGRGSYNEQFF. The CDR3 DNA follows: TGCGCCAGCAGCCAAGGCAGGGGCTCCTACAATGAGCAGTTCTTC.

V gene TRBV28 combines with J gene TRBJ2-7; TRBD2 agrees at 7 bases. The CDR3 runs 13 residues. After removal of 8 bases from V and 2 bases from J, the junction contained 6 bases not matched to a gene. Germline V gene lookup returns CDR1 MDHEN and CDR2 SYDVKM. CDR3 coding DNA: TGTGCCAGCCTTAGCGGGTCCACCTACGAGCAGTACTTC. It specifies CASLSGSTYEQYF.